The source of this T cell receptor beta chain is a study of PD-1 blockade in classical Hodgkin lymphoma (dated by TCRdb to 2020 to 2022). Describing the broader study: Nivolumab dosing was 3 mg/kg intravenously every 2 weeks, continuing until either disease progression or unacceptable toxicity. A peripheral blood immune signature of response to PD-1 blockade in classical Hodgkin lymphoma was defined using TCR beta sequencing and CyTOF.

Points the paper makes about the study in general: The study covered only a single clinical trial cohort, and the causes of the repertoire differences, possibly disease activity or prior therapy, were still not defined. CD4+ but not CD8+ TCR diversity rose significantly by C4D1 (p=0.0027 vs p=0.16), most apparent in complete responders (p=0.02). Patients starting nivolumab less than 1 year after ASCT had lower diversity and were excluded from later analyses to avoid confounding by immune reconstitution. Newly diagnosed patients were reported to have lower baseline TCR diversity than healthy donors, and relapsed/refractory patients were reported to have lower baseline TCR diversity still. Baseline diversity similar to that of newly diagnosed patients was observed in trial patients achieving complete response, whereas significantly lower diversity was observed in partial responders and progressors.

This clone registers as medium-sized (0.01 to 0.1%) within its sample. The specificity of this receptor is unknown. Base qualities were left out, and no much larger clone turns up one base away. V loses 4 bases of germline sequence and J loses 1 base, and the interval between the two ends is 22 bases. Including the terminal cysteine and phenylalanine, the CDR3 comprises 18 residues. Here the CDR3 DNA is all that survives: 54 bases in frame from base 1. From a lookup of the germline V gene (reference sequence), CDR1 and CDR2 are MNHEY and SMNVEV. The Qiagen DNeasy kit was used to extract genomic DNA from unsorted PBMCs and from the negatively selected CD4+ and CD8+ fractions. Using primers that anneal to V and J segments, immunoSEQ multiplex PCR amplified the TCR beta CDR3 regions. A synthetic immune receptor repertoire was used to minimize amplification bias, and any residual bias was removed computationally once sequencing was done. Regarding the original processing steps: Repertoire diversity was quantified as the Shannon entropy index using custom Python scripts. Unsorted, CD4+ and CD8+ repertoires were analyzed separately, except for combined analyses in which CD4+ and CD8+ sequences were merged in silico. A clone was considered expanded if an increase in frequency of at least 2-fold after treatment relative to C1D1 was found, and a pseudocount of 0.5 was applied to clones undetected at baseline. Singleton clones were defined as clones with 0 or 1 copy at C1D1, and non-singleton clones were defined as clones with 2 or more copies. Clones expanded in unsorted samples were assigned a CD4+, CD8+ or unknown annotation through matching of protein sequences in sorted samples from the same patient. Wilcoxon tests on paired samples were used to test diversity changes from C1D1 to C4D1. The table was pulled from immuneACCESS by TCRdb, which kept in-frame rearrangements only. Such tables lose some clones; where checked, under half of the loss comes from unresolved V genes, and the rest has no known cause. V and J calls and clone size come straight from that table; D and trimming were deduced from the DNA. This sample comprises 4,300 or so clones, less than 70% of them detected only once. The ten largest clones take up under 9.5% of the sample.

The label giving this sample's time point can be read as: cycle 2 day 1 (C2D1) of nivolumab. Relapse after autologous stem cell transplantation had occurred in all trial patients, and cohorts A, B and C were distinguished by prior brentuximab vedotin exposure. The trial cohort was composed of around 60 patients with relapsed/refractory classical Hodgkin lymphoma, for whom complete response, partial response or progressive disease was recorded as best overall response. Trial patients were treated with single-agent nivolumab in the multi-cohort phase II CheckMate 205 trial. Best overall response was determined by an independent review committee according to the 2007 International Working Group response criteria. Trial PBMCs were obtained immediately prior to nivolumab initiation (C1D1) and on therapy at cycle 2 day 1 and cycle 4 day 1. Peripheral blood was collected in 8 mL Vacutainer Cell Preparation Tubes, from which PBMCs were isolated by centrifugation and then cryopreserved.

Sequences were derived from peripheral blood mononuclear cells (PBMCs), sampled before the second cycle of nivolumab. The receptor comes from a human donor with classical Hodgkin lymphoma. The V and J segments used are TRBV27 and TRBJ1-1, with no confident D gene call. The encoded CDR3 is CASSSRAEHWRPNTEAFF. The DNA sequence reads TGTGCCAGCAGTTCAAGGGCCGAGCACTGGAGGCCGAACACTGAAGCTTTCTTT.